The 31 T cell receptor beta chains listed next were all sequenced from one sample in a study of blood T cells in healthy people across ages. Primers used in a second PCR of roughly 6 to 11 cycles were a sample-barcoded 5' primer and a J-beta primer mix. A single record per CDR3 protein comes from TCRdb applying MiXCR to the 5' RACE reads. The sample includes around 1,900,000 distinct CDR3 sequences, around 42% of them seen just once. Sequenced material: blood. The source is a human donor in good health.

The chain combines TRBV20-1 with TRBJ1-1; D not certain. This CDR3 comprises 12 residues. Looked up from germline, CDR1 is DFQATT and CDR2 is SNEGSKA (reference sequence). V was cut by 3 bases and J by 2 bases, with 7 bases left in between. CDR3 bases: TGCAGTGCTAGCCAGATCAACACTGAAGCTTTCTTT. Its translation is CSASQINTEAFF.

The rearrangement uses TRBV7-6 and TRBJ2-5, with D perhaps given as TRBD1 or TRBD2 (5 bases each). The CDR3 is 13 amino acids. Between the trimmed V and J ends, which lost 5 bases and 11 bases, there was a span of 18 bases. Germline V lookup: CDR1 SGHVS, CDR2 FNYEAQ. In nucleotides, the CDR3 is TGTGCCAGCAGCCCTAGACAAGAAGGGGAGCAGTACTTC. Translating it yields CASSPRQEGEQYF.

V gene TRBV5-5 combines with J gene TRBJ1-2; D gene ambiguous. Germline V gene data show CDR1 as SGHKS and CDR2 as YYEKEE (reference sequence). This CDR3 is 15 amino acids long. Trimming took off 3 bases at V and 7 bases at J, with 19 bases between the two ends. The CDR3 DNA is TGTGCCAGCAGCTCGAGACTCGAACCGACGGGTGGCTACACCTTC. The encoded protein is CASSSRLEPTGGYTF.

CDR3 sequence reads: CASSADRVDAASTDTQYF. The CDR3 DNA sequence: TGTGCCAGCAGCGCGGACAGGGTTGATGCGGCTAGCACAGATACGCAGTATTTT. The rearrangement links TRBV2 to TRBJ2-3, with TRBD1 matching over 8 bases. This CDR3 region has 18 residues. From germline, CDR1 is SNHLY and CDR2 FYNNEI. V was clipped by 6 bases and J by 0 bases; unmatched bases: 14.

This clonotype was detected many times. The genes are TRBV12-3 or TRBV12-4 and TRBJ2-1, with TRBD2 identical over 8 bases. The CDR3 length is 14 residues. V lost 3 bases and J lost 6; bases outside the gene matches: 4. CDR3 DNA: TGTGCCAGCAGTTTCGGGGGGGGGGTCAATGAGCAGTTCTTC. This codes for CASSFGGGVNEQFF.

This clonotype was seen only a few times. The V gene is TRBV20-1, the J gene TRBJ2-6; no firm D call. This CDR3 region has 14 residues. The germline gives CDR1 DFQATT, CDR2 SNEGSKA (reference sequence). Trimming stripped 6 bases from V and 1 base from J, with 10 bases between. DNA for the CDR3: TGCAGTGCCCGGATTGATTCTGGGGCCAACGTCCTGACTTTC. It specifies CSARIDSGANVLTF.

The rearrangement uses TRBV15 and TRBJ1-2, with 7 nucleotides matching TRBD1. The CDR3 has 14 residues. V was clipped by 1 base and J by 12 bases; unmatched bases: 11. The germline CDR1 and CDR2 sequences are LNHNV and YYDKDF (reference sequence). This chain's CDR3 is CATSRVEQGPADTF. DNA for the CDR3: TGTGCCACCAGCAGAGTTGAACAGGGGCCGGCCGACACCTTC. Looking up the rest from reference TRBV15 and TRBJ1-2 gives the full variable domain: DAMVIQNPRYQVTQFGKPVTLSCSQTLNHNVMYWYQQKSSQAPKLLFHYYDKDFNNEADTPDNFQSRRPNTSFCFLDIRSPGLGDTAMYLCATSRVEQGPADTFGSGTRLTVV.

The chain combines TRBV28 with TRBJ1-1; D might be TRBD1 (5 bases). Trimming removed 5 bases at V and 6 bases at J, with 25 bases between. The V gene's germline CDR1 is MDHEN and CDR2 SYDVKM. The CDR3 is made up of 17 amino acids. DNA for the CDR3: TGTGCCAGCAGTCCCATCCCCCGGACACGAGGGGTATCTGAAGCTTTCTTT. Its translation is CASSPIPRTRGVSEAFF.

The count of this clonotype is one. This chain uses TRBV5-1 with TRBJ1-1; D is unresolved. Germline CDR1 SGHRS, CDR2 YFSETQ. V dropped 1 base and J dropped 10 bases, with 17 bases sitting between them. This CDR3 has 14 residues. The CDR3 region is CASSLSFASIIAFF. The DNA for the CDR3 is TGCGCCAGCAGCTTGTCGTTCGCATCCATAATAGCTTTCTTT.

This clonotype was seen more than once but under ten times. The CDR3 region has the DNA TGCGCCAGCAGCTTATCCGGACTAGCGGCAAACTACAATGAGCAGTTCTTC. Its translation is CASSLSGLAANYNEQFF. The chain uses TRBV5-1 and TRBJ2-1, with 10 bases identical to TRBD2. V lost 2 bases to trimming and J lost 3 bases; unmatched junction nucleotides: 8. There are 17 residues in the CDR3. The V gene's germline CDR1 is SGHRS and CDR2 YFSETQ.

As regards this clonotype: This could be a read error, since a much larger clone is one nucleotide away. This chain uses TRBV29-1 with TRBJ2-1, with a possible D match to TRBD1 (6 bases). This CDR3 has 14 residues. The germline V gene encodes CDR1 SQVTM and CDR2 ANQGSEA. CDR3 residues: CGVEYQGSYNEQFF. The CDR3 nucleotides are TGCGGCGTTGAATATCAGGGGTCCTACAATGAGCAGTTCTTC.

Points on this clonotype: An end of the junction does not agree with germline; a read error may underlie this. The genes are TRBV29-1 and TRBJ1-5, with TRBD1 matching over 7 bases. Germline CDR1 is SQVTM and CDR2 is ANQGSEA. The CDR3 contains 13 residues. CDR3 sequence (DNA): TGCAGCGCACAGGGGTATAACAATCAGCCCCGGCATTTT. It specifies CSAQGYNNQPRHF. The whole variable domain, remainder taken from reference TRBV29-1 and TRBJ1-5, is SAVISQKPSRDICQRGTSLTIQCQVDSQVTMMFWYRQQPGQSLTLIATANQGSEATYESGFVIDKFPISRPNLTFSTLTVSNMSPEDSSIYLCSAQGYNNQPRHFGDGTRLSIL.

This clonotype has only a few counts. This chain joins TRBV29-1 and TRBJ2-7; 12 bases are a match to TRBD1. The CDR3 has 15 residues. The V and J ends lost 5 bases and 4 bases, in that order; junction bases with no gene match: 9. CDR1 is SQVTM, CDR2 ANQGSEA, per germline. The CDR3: CSVLLGGQGAYEQYF. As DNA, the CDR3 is TGCAGCGTTCTCCTCGGGGGACAGGGGGCGTACGAGCAGTACTTC.

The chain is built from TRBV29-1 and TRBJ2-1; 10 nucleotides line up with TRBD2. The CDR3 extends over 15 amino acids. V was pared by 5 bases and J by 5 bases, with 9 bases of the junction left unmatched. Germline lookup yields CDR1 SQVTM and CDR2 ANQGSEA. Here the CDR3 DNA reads TGCAGCGTTCTAAGCGGGGGGGCTTTTGACAATGAGCAGTTCTTC. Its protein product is CSVLSGGAFDNEQFF.

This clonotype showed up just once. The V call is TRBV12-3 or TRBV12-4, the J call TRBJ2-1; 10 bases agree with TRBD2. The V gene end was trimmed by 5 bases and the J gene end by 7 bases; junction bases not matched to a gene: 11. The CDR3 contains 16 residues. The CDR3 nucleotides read TGTGCCAGCAGTCCGCTGGGCAGGACTAGCGGTAATGAGCAGTTCTTC. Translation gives CASSPLGRTSGNEQFF.

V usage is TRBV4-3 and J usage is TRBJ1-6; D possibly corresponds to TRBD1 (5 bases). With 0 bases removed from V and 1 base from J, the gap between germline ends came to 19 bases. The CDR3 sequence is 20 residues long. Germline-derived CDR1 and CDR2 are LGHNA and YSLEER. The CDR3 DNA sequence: TGCGCCAGCAGCCAAGATGGAGGTGGGGGTCCTAGTTCCTATAATTCACCCCTCCACTTT. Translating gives CASSQDGGGGPSSYNSPLHF.

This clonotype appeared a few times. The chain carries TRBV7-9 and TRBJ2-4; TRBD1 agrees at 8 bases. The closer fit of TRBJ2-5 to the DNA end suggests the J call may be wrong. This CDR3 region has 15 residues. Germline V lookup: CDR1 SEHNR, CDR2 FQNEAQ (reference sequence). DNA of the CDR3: TGTGCCAGCAGCTTAGCCAGGGGGCTGGAAGAGACCCAGTACTTC. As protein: CASSLARGLEETQYF.

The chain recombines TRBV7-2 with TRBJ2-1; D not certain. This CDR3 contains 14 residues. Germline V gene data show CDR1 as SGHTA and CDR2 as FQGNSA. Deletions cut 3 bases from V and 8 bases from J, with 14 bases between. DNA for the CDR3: TGTGCCAGCAGCTTCGATGTCCCACCCCATGAGCAGTTCTTC. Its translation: CASSFDVPPHEQFF.

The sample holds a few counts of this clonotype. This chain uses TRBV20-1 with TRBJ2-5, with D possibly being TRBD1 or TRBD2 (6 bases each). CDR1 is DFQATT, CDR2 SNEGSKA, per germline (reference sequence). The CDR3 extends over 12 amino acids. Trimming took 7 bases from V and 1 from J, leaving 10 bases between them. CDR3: CSGGGFQETQYF. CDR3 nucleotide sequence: TGCAGTGGAGGGGGGTTCCAAGAGACCCAGTACTTC.

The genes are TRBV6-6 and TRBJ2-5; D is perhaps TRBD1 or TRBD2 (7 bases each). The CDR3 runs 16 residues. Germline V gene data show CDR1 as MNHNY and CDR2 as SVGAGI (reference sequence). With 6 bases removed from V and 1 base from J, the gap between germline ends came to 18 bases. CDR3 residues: CASRLLGGGRQETQYF. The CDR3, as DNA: TGTGCCAGCAGACTCTTGGGAGGGGGCCGCCAAGAGACCCAGTACTTC.

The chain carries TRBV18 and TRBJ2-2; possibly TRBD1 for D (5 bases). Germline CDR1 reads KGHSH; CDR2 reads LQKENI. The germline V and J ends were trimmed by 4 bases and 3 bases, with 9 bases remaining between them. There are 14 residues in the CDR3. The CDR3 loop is CASSQGQDTGELFF. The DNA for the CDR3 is TGTGCCAGCTCACAGGGGCAGGACACCGGGGAGCTGTTTTTT.

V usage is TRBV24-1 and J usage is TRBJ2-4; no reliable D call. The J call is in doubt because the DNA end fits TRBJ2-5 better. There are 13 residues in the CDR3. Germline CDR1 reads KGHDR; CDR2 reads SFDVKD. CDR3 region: CATSGELEETQYF. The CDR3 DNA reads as TGTGCCACCAGTGGGGAACTGGAAGAGACCCAGTACTTC.

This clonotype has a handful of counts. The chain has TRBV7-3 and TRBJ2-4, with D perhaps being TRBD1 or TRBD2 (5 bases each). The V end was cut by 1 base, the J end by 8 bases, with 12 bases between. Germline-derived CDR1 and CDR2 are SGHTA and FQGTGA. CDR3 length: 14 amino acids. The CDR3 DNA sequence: TGTGCCAGCAGCTTAATGGGTGGGGGAGACATTCAGTACTTC. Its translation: CASSLMGGGDIQYF.

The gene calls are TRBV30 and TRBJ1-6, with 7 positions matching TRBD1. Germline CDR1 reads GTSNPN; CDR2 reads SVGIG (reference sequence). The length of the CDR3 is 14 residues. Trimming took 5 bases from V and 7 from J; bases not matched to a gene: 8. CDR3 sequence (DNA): TGTGCCTGGCTCCGGGACAGCGAGAATTCACCCCTCCACTTT. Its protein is CAWLRDSENSPLHF.

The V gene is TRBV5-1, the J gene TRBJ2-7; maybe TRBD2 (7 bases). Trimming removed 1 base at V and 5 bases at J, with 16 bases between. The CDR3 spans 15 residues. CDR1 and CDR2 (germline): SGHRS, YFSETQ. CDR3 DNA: TGCGCCAGCAGCTTGCCGCACGGGGAGGGGGACGAGCAGTACTTC. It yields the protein CASSLPHGEGDEQYF. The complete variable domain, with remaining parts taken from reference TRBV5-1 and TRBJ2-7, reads KAGVTQTPRYLIKTRGQQVTLSCSPISGHRSVSWYQQTPGQGLQFLFEYFSETQRNKGNFPGRFSGRQFSNSRSEMNVSTLELGDSALYLCASSLPHGEGDEQYFGPGTRLTVT.

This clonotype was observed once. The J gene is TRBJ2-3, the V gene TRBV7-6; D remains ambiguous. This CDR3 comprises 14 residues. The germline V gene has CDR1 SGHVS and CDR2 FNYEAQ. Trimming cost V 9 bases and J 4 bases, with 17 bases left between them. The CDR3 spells CASRPDPVADTQYF. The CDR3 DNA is TGTGCCAGTCGACCGGACCCGGTGGCAGATACGCAGTATTTT.

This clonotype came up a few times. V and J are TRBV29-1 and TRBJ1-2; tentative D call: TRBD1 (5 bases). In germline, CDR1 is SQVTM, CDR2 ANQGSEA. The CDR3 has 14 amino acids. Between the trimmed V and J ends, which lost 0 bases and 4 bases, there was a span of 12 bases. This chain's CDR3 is CSVEEGTGLYGYTF. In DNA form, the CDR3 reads TGCAGCGTTGAAGAAGGTACAGGACTCTATGGCTACACCTTC.

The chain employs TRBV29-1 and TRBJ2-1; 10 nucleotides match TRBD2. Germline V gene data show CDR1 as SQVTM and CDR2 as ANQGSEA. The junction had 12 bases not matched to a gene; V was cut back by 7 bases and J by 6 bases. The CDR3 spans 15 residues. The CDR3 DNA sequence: TGCAGCGGGCACAATCCTAGCGGGGGAATCAATGAGCAGTTCTTC. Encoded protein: CSGHNPSGGINEQFF.

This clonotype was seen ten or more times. The CDR3 reads CSALAGGTDTQYF. The CDR3 coding sequence is TGCAGTGCACTTGCTGGGGGGACAGATACGCAGTATTTT. V gene TRBV20-1 combines with J gene TRBJ2-3; TRBD2 might be the D (6 bases). The ends were cut back, 6 bases at V and 3 bases at J, with 13 bases in the middle. This CDR3 has 13 amino acids. CDR1 and CDR2 (germline): DFQATT, SNEGSKA (reference sequence).

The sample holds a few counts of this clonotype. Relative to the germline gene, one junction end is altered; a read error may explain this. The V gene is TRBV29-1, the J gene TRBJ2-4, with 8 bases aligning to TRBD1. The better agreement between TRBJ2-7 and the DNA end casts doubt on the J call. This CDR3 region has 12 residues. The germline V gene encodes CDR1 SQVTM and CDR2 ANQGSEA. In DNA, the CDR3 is TGCGGCGTTCTGACAGGGGTACACGAGCAGTACTTC. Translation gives CGVLTGVHEQYF.

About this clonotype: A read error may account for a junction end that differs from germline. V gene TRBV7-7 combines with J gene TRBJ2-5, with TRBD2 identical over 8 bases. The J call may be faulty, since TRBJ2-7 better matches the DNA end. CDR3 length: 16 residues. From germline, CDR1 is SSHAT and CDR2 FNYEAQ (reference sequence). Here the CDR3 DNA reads TGTGCTAGCAGCTTAGAGGTAGCGGGGAGGGTCAACGAGCAGTACTTC. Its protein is CASSLEVAGRVNEQYF.